This TCR beta chain was identified during a study of shared clonotypes between healthy human individuals. Profiling relied on immunoSEQ multiplex PCR, and the TCRdb table lists in-frame clones only, not all of them. Of over a million clones in the sample, about 75% are singletons; the top ten hold 1.4%. This CDR3 has 14 residues. V shed 7 bases and J shed 5 bases, with 12 bases lying between them. Germline V gene sequence: CDR1 MNHEY, CDR2 SVGAGI. The V gene is TRBV6-5, the J gene TRBJ1-6; D gene ambiguous. This receptor was taken from a man between 18 and 29 years old in good health. The sequenced material came from memory CD4+ T cells sorted from blood. Specified subset: CD45RA-negative fraction. The CDR3 DNA follows: TGTGCCAGCACCCCCCGCCGGAATAATTCACCCCTCCACTTT. This gives the protein CASTPRRNNSPLHF.